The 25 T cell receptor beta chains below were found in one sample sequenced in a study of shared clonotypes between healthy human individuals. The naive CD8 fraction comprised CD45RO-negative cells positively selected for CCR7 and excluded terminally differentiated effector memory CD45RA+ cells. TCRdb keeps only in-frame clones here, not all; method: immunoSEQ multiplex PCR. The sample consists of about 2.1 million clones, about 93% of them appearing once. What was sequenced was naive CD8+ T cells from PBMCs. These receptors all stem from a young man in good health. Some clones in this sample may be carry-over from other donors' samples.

The CDR3 sequence: CASRPGFAPGTNEKLFF. The CDR3 DNA follows: TGTGCCAGCAGGCCCGGGTTTGCTCCCGGGACTAATGAAAAACTGTTTTTT. The genes are TRBV28 and TRBJ1-4; D gene unclear. The CDR3 consists of 17 residues. V was pared by 6 bases and J by 2 bases, with 19 bases between. Germline V gene lookup returns CDR1 MDHEN and CDR2 SYDVKM.

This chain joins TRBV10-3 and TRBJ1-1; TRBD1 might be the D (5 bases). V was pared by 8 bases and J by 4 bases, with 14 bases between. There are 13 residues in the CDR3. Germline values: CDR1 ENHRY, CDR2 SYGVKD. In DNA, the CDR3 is TGTGCCATCGTAGGGGAACTGGGCACTGAAGCTTTCTTT. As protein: CAIVGELGTEAFF.

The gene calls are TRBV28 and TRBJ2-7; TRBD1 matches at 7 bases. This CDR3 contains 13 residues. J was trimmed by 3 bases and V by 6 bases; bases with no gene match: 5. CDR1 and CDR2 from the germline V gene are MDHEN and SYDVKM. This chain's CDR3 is CASSAGTDYEQYF. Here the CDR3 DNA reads TGTGCCAGCAGCGCCGGGACAGACTACGAGCAGTACTTC.

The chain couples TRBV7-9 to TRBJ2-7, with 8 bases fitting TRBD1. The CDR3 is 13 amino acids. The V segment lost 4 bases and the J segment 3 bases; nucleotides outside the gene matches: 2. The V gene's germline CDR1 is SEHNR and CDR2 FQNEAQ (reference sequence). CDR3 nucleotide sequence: TGTGCCAGCAGCTACGACAGGGGCTACGAGCAGTACTTC. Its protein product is CASSYDRGYEQYF.

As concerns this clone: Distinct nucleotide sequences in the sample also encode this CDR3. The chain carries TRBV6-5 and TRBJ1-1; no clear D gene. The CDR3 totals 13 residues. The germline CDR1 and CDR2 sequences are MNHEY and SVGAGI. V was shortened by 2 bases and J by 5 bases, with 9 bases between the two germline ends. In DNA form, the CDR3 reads TGTGCCAGCAGTTACGATAGAGGAACTGAAGCTTTCTTT. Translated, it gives CASSYDRGTEAFF.

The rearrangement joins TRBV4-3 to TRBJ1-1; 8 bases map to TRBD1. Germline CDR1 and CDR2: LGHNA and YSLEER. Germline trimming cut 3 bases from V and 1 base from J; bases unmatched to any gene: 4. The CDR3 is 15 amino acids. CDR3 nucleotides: TGCGCCAGCAGCCACAACAGGGGGAAGAACACTGAAGCTTTCTTT. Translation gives CASSHNRGKNTEAFF.

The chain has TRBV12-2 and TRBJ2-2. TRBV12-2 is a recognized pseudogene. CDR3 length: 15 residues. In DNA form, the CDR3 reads TGTGCAAGTCCACTCGCAGGACGGGACACCGGGGAGCTGTTTTTT. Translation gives CASPLAGRDTGELFF.

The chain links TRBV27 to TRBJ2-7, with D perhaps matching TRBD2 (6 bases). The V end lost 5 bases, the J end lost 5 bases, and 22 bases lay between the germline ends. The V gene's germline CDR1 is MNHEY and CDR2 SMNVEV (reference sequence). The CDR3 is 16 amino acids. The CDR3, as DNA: TGTGCCAGCAGTCCCCTATTGGGGTTAGGGAGGCACGAGCAGTACTTC. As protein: CASSPLLGLGRHEQYF.

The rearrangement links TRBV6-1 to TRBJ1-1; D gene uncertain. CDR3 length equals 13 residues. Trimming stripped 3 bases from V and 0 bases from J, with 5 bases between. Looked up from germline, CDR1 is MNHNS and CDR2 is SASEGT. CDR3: CASSDGVNTEAFF. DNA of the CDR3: TGTGCCAGCAGTGATGGGGTGAACACTGAAGCTTTCTTT.

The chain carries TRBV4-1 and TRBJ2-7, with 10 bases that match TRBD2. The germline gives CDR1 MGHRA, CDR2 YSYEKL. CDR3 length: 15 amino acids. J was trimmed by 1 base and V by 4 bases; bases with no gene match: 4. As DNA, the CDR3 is TGCGCCAGCAGCCTTCTAGCGGGGGCATCCTACGAGCAGTACTTC. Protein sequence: CASSLLAGASYEQYF.

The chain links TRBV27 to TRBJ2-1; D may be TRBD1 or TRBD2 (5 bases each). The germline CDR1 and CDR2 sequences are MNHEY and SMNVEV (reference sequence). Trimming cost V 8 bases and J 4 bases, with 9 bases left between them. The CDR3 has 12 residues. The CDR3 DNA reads TGTGCCAGCGGGGGAGTTTACAATGAGCAGTTCTTC. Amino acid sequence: CASGGVYNEQFF.

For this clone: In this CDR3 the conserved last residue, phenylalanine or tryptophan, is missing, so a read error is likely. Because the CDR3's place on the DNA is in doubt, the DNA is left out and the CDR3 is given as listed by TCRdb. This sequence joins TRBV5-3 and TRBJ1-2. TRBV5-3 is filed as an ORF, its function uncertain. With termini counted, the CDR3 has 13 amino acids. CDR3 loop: CARSLNEGYDGPI.

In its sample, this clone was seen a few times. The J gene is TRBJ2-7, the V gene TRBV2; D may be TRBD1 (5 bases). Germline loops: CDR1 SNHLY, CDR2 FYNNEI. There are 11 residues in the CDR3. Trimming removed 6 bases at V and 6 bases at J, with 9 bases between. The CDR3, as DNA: TGTGCCAGCAGAGACAGTCGCGAGCAGTACTTC. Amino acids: CASRDSREQYF.

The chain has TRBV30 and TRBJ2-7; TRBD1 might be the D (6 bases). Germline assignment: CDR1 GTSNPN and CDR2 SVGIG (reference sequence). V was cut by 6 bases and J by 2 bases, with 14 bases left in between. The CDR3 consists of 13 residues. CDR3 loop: CACPGTTPYEQYF. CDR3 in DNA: TGTGCCTGTCCCGGGACAACGCCCTACGAGCAGTACTTC.

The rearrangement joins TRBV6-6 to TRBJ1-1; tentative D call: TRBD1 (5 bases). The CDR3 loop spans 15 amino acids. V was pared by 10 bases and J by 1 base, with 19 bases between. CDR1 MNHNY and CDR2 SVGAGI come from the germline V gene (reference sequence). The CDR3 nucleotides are TGTGCCACCGCACTACCCGGGACGGCGAACACTGAAGCTTTCTTT. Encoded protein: CATALPGTANTEAFF.

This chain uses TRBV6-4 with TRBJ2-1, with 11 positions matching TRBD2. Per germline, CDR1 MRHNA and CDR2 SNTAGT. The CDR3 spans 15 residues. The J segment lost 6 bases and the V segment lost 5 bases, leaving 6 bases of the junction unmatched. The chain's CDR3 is CASSSRLAGLNEQFF. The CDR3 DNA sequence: TGTGCCAGCAGTTCCAGACTAGCGGGACTCAATGAGCAGTTCTTC.

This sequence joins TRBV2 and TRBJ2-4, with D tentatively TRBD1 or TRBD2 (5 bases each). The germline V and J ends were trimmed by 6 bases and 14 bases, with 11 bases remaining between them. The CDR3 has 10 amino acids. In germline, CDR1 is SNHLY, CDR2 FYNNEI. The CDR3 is CASRGREKYF. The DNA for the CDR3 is TGTGCCAGCAGGGGACGAGAGAAGTACTTC.

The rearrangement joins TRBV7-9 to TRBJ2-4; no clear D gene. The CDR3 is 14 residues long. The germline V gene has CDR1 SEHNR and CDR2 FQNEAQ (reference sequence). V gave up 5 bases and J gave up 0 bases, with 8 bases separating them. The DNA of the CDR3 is TGTGCCAGCAGCGCTATTGTAGCCAAAAACATTCAGTACTTC. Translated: CASSAIVAKNIQYF. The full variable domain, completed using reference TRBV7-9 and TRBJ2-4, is DTGVSQNPRHKITKRGQNVTFRCDPISEHNRLYWYRQTLGQGPEFLTYFQNEAQLEKSRLLSDRFSAERPKGSFSTLEIQRTEQGDSAMYLCASSAIVAKNIQYFGAGTRLSVL.

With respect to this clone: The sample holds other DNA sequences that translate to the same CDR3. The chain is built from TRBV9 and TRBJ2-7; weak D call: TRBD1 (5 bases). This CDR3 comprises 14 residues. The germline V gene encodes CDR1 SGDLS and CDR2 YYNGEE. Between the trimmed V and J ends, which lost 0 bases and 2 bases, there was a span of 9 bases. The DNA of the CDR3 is TGTGCCAGCAGCGTAGGGCTAGGGGCCTACGAGCAGTACTTC. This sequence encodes CASSVGLGAYEQYF.

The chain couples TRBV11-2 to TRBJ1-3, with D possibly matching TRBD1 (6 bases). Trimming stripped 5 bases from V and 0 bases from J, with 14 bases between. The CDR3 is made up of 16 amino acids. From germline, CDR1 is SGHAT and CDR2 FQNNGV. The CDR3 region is CASSPYGGLSGNTIYF. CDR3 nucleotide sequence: TGTGCCAGCAGCCCCTATGGGGGCCTCTCTGGAAACACCATATATTTT. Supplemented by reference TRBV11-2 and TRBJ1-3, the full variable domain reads EAGVAQSPRYKIIEKRQSVAFWCNPISGHATLYWYQQILGQGPKLLIQFQNNGVVDDSQLPKDRFSAERLKGVDSTLKIQPAKLEDSAVYLCASSPYGGLSGNTIYFGEGSWLTVV.

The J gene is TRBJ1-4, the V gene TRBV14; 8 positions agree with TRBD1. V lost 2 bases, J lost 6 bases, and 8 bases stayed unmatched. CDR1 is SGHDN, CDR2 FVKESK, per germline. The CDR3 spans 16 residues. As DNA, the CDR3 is TGTGCCAGCAGCCAACGCCCAGGGGGCTTGGATGAAAAACTGTTTTTT. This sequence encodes CASSQRPGGLDEKLFF.

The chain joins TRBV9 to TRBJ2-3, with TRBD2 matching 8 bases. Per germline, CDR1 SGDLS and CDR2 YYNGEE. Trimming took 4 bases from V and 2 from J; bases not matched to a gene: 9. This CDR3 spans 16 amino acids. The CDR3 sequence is CASSPRSGRDTDTQYF. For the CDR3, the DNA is TGTGCCAGCAGCCCCAGGAGCGGGAGAGACACAGATACGCAGTATTTT.

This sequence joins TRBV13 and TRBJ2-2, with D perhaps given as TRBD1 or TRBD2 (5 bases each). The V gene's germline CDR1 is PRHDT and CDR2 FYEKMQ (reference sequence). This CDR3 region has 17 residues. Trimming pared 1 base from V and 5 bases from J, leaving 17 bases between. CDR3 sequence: CASSLVGRSGLTGELFF. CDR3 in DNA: TGTGCCAGCAGCTTAGTGGGCAGGTCGGGGCTAACCGGGGAGCTGTTTTTT.

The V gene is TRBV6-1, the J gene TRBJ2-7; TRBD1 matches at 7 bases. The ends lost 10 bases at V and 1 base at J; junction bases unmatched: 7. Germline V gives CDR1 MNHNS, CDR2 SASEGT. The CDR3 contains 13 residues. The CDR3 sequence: CATLQGPSYEQYF. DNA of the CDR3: TGTGCCACCCTACAGGGGCCTTCCTACGAGCAGTACTTC.

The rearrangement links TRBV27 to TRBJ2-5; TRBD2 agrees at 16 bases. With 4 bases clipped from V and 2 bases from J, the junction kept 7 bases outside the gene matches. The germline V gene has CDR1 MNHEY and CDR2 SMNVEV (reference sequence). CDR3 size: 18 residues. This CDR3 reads CASSSATGLAGGQETQYF. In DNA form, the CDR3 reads TGTGCCAGCAGTTCCGCAACGGGACTAGCGGGGGGGCAAGAGACCCAGTACTTC.